The rows below give T cell receptor beta chains drawn from one sample of a study of blood T cell repertoires in COVID-19. The data were produced by immunoSEQ multiplex PCR, yet TCRdb's version contains in-frame clones alone and is incomplete. The sample holds under 55,000 clones; around 79% are singletons and the top ten take over 13%. The sequenced material came from peripheral blood. Receptors were obtained from a human donor in a cohort sampled during active COVID-19. CDR3s include the opening cysteine and the closing phenylalanine or tryptophan. Each record gives: J gene, D gene, V gene, clone size, CDR3 DNA, CDR3 protein. A D gene is named only where the DNA matches it firmly. Only part of the rows carry a size: once, few, many, or a class if the clone is expanded.

TRBJ1-1	NA	TRBV5-6	NA	TGTGCCAGCAGCTTGATGGCCTCCGGAGGTACTGAAGCTTTCTTT	CASSLMASGGTEAFF
TRBJ2-7	NA	TRBV29-1	NA	TGCAGCGTTGCCGACTTCCACGAGCAGTACTTC	CSVADFHEQYF
TRBJ2-7	NA	TRBV5-5	once	TGTGCCAGCAGCTTGGAGGGGCGGGATCCCTCCTACGAGCAGTACTTC	CASSLEGRDPSYEQYF
TRBJ1-2	NA	TRBV11-3	NA	TGTGCCAGCAGCGACGTGACTGGATCCTATGGCTACACCTTC	CASSDVTGSYGYTF
TRBJ2-1	NA	TRBV7-6	NA	TGTGCCAGCAGCTCTGTCGGGGGTAGGAACAATGAGCAGTTCTTC	CASSSVGGRNNEQFF
TRBJ2-3	NA	TRBV11-2	NA	TGTGCCAGCAGCCCCCCCCGGCGGCAGGGCCCAGATACGCAGTATTTT	CASSPPRRQGPDTQYF
TRBJ2-5	TRBD1	TRBV5-1	once	TGCGCCAGCAGTCTTGGACAGGGACGAGAGACCCAGTACTTC	CASSLGQGRETQYF
TRBJ1-1	TRBD1	TRBV28	NA	TGTGCCAGCAGTACCGGACAGGGGAACACTGAAGCTTTCTTT	CASSTGQGNTEAFF
TRBJ1-2	TRBD1	TRBV5-4	NA	TGTGCCAGCAGCCCAGACAGGGTCTATGGCTACACCTTC	CASSPDRVYGYTF
TRBJ2-3	TRBD1	TRBV14	NA	TGTGCCAGCAGCCCCTTGACAGGGGCCAGCACAGATACGCAGTATTTT	CASSPLTGASTDTQYF
TRBJ1-2	NA	TRBV7-2	NA	TGTGCCAGCAGCTTACGGGAGGGCGGCTACACCTTC	CASSLREGGYTF
TRBJ2-1	TRBD1	TRBV6-6	NA	TGTGCCAGCAGTCTAAAAAGGGGGACAGGGACCTACAATGAGCAGTTCTTC	CASSLKRGTGTYNEQFF
TRBJ2-2	TRBD1	TRBV10-1	few	TGCGCCAGCAGTGAAACCGGGACAGGGGAGTATTCGGGCACCGGGGAGCTGTTTTTT	CASSETGTGEYSGTGELFF
TRBJ2-7	NA	TRBV2	NA	TGTGCCAGCAGGGGAGGGGGACCACTCTCCGAGCAGTACTTC	CASRGGGPLSEQYF
TRBJ1-4	NA	TRBV19	NA	TGTGCCAGTACAGACAGGTTTGCAACTAATGAAAAACTGTTTTTT	CASTDRFATNEKLFF
TRBJ1-1	TRBD1	TRBV7-9	few	TGTGCCAGCAGCTCTTCAGGGGGCTCTGAAGCTTTCTTT	CASSSSGGSEAFF
TRBJ2-1	TRBD2	TRBV19	NA	TGTGCCAGTCGCCCGGGGACTAGCGGGATGTCTGAGCAGTTCTTC	CASRPGTSGMSEQFF
TRBJ2-7	NA	TRBV6-5	NA	TGTGCCAGCATCGCAGCAACCGAGGTCTCCGAGCAGTACTTC	CASIAATEVSEQYF
TRBJ1-1	NA	TRBV6-5	NA	TGTGCCAGCAGTTTAGGGGGATCAAACACTGAAGCTTTCTTT	CASSLGGSNTEAFF
TRBJ2-3	TRBD2	TRBV3-1/TRBV3-2	once	TGTGCCAGCAGTGGCCGGGACTACGATACGCAGTATTTT	CASSGRDYDTQYF
TRBJ1-5	TRBD1	TRBV7-6	once	TGTGCCAGCAGCCCAACAGGGGGCGGTCAGCCCCAGCATTTT	CASSPTGGGQPQHF